This T cell receptor beta chain appears in the sequencing data of a study of blood T cell repertoires in COVID-19. For the study at large: From the United States, Italy and Spain came samples of acute and convalescent COVID-19. In each case, the material was cDNA or gDNA derived from T cells, B-cell-depleted T cells, or PBMCs.

This clone was recorded only once. From germline, CDR1 is LGHDT and CDR2 YNNKEL (reference sequence). V dropped 6 bases and J dropped 8; count of bases not matched to a gene: 6. This CDR3 comprises 14 residues. The authors' processing: Amplification of reference gene primers provided the estimated nucleated cell counts. Sequenced by immunoSEQ multiplex PCR; TCRdb stores in-frame clones only, minus some. Clone size and V and J calls were adopted from that table, with D and trimming inferred from the DNA. The sample carries over 200,000 clones, more than 65% recorded once. This receptor was taken from a man aged 35 to 55 who had recovered from COVID-19. The chain combines TRBV3-1 (or the pseudogene TRBV3-2) with TRBJ2-3; 12 bases align to TRBD2. The specimen was peripheral blood. CDR3 residues: CASRASGGAGTQYF. CDR3 in DNA: TGTGCCAGCAGAGCTAGCGGGGGGGCGGGTACGCAGTATTTT.